The next 20 T cell receptor beta chains were all read from a single sample in a study of spatial heterogeneity in lung cancer (dated by TCRdb to between 2018 and 2021). Overall results and qualifications from the work: A correlation was observed between the number of expanded intratumoral alpha and beta TCRs and the tumor nonsynonymous mutation count.

Library preparation employed 5' RACE. For sequencing, a NextSeq 500 was employed. In TCRdb, the public reads were trimmed at Q25 with fastp and aligned with MiXCR, with productive beta chains retained. Every entry covers one CDR3 protein and lists the most common genes and DNA from its rows. In all, the sample holds a few thousand distinct CDR3 sequences, and more than 15% of those were seen once. Roughly a tenth of the sample goes to the ten largest clones. The time point label, read with the paper, signifies: sample taken at primary tumor resection. Their specific antigens are unknown. The sample here was lung tumor tissue, taken at surgery. Receptor source: a male donor with early-stage non-small cell lung cancer.

This clonotype qualifies as medium-sized (0.01 to 0.1%). This chain's CDR3 is CASSLVATSGRETQYF. The CDR3 coding sequence is TGTGCCAGCAGCTTGGTAGCGACTAGCGGTCGAGAGACCCAGTACTTC. The V call is TRBV5-6, the J call TRBJ2-5, with 9 bases fitting TRBD2. The trim removed 0 bases at V and 4 bases at J, leaving 7 bases unmatched. Germline assignment: CDR1 SGHDT and CDR2 YYEEEE. This CDR3 has 16 amino acids.

This clonotype came up a few times. Germline is not matched at one junction end, which may reflect a read error. This chain joins TRBV20-1 and TRBJ1-3; no clear D. There are 15 residues in the CDR3. Germline loops: CDR1 DFQATT, CDR2 SNEGSKA (reference sequence). The CDR3 is CSARDMMASGNTIYF. In DNA, the CDR3 is TGCAGCGCTAGAGACATGATGGCCTCTGGAAACACCATATATTTT.

By sample fraction, this clonotype is large. The CDR3 coding sequence is TGTGCCAGTAGTATCGGACTAGCGGGAAGAAGTGAGCAGTTCTTC. It encodes CASSIGLAGRSEQFF. This sequence joins TRBV19 and TRBJ2-1; 12 nucleotides align to TRBD2. This CDR3 comprises 15 residues. With 3 bases clipped from V and 9 bases from J, the junction kept 6 bases outside the gene matches. CDR1 and CDR2 (germline): LNHDA, SQIVND (reference sequence).

By frequency in the sample, this clonotype is medium-sized. The chain joins TRBV6-5 to TRBJ2-7; D unresolved. The V gene lost 6 bases and the J gene lost 2 bases, with 11 bases spanning the gap. This CDR3 spans 13 amino acids. The germline CDR1 and CDR2 sequences are MNHEY and SVGAGI. The CDR3 nucleotides are TGTGCCAGCAGCCCTTTGGGTCCCTACGAGCAGTACTTC. The encoded protein is CASSPLGPYEQYF.

This clonotype is deemed medium-sized (0.01 to 0.1%). The chain uses TRBV10-3 and TRBJ1-1; D uncertain. V was clipped by 8 bases and J by 0 bases, with 10 bases between them. The CDR3 has 13 residues. Germline V gene data show CDR1 as ENHRY and CDR2 as SYGVKD. CDR3 protein: CAIRREMNTEAFF. In DNA form, the CDR3 reads TGTGCCATCCGACGGGAGATGAACACTGAAGCTTTCTTT.

This clonotype is labeled as large. In DNA form, the CDR3 reads TGTGCCAGCAGCTCTCGACAGAGCCTCGTACGAGAAAAACTGTTTTTT. Its translation is CASSSRQSLVREKLFF. The V gene is TRBV5-6, the J gene TRBJ1-4; D might be TRBD1 (5 bases). Germline CDR1 reads SGHDT; CDR2 reads YYEEEE. The CDR3 length is 16 residues. V lost 3 bases, J lost 8 bases, and 20 bases lay in between. Complete variable domain (other parts from reference TRBV5-6 and TRBJ1-4): DAGVTQSPTHLIKTRGQQVTLRCSPKSGHDTVSWYQQALGQGPQFIFQYYEEEERQRGNFPDRFSGHQFPNYSSELNVNALLLGDSALYLCASSSRQSLVREKLFFGSGTQLSVL.

As concerns this clonotype: This may come from a read error, since a much larger clone is one base off. The rearrangement uses TRBV15 and TRBJ1-1; D perhaps matches TRBD1 (5 bases). The CDR3 is made up of 14 amino acids. The germline V gene has CDR1 LNHNV and CDR2 YYDKDF (reference sequence). The CDR3 DNA reads TGTGCCACCAGCAGAGATTTTGCAGGGACTGAAGCTCTCTTT. This translates into CATSRDFAGTEALF.

In this sample, this clonotype is medium-sized (0.01 to 0.1%). The CDR3 nucleotides read TGTGCCAGCAGTACGGGACCCTGGGGAGAGCAGTACTTC. Translation gives CASSTGPWGEQYF. The chain combines TRBV6-5 with TRBJ2-7, with D perhaps matching TRBD1 or TRBD2 (5 bases each). The V end lost 5 bases, the J end lost 7 bases, and 15 bases lay between the germline ends. Germline V gene sequence: CDR1 MNHEY, CDR2 SVGAGI. This CDR3 has 13 amino acids.

This clonotype was seen a few times. The chain has TRBV27 and TRBJ1-1, with 8 nucleotides matching TRBD1. The junction had 13 bases not matched to a gene; V was cut back by 5 bases and J by 5 bases. Germline-derived CDR1 and CDR2 are MNHEY and SMNVEV (reference sequence). The CDR3 spans 16 residues. The CDR3 region is CASSPTSLQGGTEAFF. The CDR3 DNA follows: TGTGCCAGCAGTCCGACTTCGTTACAGGGGGGGACTGAAGCTTTCTTT.

This clonotype is deemed medium-sized (0.01 to 0.1%). The chain uses TRBV28 and TRBJ2-1; 8 bases agree with TRBD2. Germline CDR1 is MDHEN and CDR2 is SYDVKM. The CDR3 contains 14 residues. V shed 5 bases and J 2 bases; nucleotides not matched to a gene: 2. The CDR3, as DNA: TGTGCCAGCAGTCGGGGACTAGCCTACAATGAGCAGTTCTTC. This encodes CASSRGLAYNEQFF.

The rearrangement uses TRBV5-1 and TRBJ2-1; TRBD2 might be the D (5 bases). Trimming pared 0 bases from V and 8 bases from J, leaving 12 bases between. The length of the CDR3 is 14 residues. CDR1 is SGHRS and CDR2 is YFSETQ in the germline V gene. CDR3 in DNA: TGCGCCAGCAGCTTGGCCCTAGCCTTAGATGAGCAGTTCTTC. This sequence encodes CASSLALALDEQFF.

This clonotype is labeled medium-sized. The V gene is TRBV4-2, the J gene TRBJ1-2; 7 bases agree with TRBD1. V shed 1 base, J shed 5 bases, and the junction held 10 bases outside the gene matches. Germline V gene sequence: CDR1 LGHNA, CDR2 YNFKEQ. The CDR3 is 16 residues long. Here the CDR3 reads CASSQGLRGQKYGYTF. The CDR3 coding sequence is TGTGCCAGCAGCCAAGGGTTGAGGGGACAGAAATATGGCTACACCTTC.

Relative to its sample, this clonotype is medium-sized. The rearrangement joins TRBV7-8 to TRBJ1-1, with a possible D match to TRBD1 (5 bases). In germline, CDR1 is SGHVS, CDR2 FQNEAQ. Trimming left V 5 bases short and J 5 bases short, with 12 bases between. The CDR3 extends over 13 amino acids. This chain's CDR3 is CASSPGRGTEAFF. DNA for the CDR3: TGTGCCAGCAGCCCCGGCCGGGGGACTGAAGCTTTCTTT.

This clonotype counts as medium-sized. The genes are TRBV5-1 and TRBJ2-5; TRBD2 matches at 14 bases. Germline lookup yields CDR1 SGHRS and CDR2 YFSETQ. This CDR3 spans 18 amino acids. The J segment lost 5 bases and the V segment lost 5 bases, leaving 14 bases of the junction unmatched. CDR3 protein: CASRPGTSGRTPGETQYF. The CDR3 bases are TGCGCCAGCAGACCCGGGACTAGCGGGAGAACACCCGGGGAGACCCAGTACTTC.

This clonotype was counted a few times. V gene TRBV7-2 combines with J gene TRBJ2-1, with 8 bases that match TRBD2. CDR3 length: 15 amino acids. V lost 3 bases, J lost 5 bases, and 6 bases stayed unmatched. Germline V CDR1 and CDR2: SGHTA, FQGNSA. The CDR3 coding sequence is TGTGCCAGCAGCTTCGGGGGGGGCTACGACAATGAGCAGTTCTTC. This translates into CASSFGGGYDNEQFF.

This chain uses TRBV29-1 with TRBJ1-4; D not resolved. Germline assignment: CDR1 SQVTM and CDR2 ANQGSEA. The CDR3 is made up of 11 amino acids. Trimming removed 7 bases at V and 7 bases at J, with 10 bases between. This chain's CDR3 is CSAGKGEKLFF. Here the CDR3 DNA reads TGCAGCGCCGGGAAAGGTGAAAAACTGTTTTTT.

Ten or more counts support this clonotype. The rearrangement uses TRBV28 and TRBJ2-1, with 7 bases aligning to TRBD2. The CDR3 runs to 13 residues. J was trimmed by 9 bases and V by 6 bases; bases with no gene match: 8. CDR1 is MDHEN, CDR2 SYDVKM, per germline. The chain's CDR3 is CASRRTRNLEQFF. The CDR3 region has the DNA TGTGCCAGCAGGCGGACTAGAAATCTTGAGCAGTTCTTC. Complete variable domain (other parts from reference TRBV28 and TRBJ2-1): DVKVTQSSRYLVKRTGEKVFLECVQDMDHENMFWYRQDPGLGLRLIYFSYDVKMKEKGDIPEGYSVSREKKERFSLILESASTNQTSMYLCASRRTRNLEQFFGPGTRLTVL.

This clonotype is deemed medium-sized (0.01 to 0.1%). This chain joins TRBV28 and TRBJ2-2, with 7 positions matching TRBD1. Unmatched junction bases numbered 11, after V lost 1 base and J lost 3 bases. CDR1 and CDR2 from the germline V gene are MDHEN and SYDVKM. The CDR3 has 18 amino acids. The CDR3 nucleotides are TGTGCCAGCAGTTTATTTTCTTTGGGACAGTGGTACACCGGGGAGCTGTTTTTT. The encoded protein is CASSLFSLGQWYTGELFF.

Within the sample, this clonotype is medium-sized (0.01 to 0.1%). The J gene is TRBJ2-3, the V gene TRBV20-1; D is tentatively TRBD1 or TRBD2 (5 bases each). This CDR3 spans 14 amino acids. V gave up 6 bases and J gave up 2 bases, with 15 bases separating them. Germline lookup yields CDR1 DFQATT and CDR2 SNEGSKA (reference sequence). The CDR3 reads CSARPGAVTDTQYF. CDR3 bases: TGCAGTGCCCGGCCCGGGGCCGTCACAGATACGCAGTATTTT.

Judged by abundance, this clonotype is large. The chain has TRBV2 and TRBJ1-1; D not certain. CDR1 is SNHLY and CDR2 is FYNNEI in the germline V gene. This CDR3 has 14 amino acids. V shed 5 bases and J shed 0 bases, with 10 bases lying between them. As DNA, the CDR3 is TGTGCCAGCAGTTTCGACCGAATGAACACTGAAGCTTTCTTT. Protein: CASSFDRMNTEAFF.